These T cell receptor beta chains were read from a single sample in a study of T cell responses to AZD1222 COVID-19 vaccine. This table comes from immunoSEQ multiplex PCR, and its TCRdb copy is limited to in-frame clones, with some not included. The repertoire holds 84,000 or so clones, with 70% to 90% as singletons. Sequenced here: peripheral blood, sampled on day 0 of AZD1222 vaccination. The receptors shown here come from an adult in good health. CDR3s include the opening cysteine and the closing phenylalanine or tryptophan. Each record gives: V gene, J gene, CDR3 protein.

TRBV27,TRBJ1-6,CASSRQGGNSPLHF
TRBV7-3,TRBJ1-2,CASSLGVQAGTNYGYTF
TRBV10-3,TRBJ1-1,CAISEGQGALLAEAFF
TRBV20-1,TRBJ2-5,CSASGLAGPGGETQYF
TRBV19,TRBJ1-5,CASSTGVRQPQHF
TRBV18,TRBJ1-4,CASSPQAGKTEKLFF
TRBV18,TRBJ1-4,CASSPLAGETEKLFF
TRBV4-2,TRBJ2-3,CASSHFSGGLTPDTQYF
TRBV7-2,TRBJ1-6,CASRQKDRGRNSPLHF
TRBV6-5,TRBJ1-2,CASRQGALYGYTF
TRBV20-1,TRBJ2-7,CSASSGQGNSYEQYF
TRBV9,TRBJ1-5,CASSAGTGDSGQPQHF
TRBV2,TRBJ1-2,CASSEGSLNYGYTF
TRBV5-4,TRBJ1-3,CASSRDSYSGNTIYF
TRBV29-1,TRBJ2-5,CSVGTAAQETQYF
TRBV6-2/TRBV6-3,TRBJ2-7,CASSQGGEQYF
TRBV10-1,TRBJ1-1,CASSESLNTEAFF
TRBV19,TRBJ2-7,CASSRTSDYEQYF
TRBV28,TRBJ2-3,CASSPRGLPSTDTQYF
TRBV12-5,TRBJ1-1,CASGLVGAEAFF
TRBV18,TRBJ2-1,CASSPLQAGGSYNEQFF
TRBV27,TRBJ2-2,CASTSINTGELFF
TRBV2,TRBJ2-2,CASSERGSPGELFF
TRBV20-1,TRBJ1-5,CSAIEGNQPQHF
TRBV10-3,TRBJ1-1,CATWHREGNTEAFF
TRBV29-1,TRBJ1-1,CSVEVQGEAFF
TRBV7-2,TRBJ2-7,CASSFRESYEQYF
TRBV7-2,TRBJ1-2,CASSLTWTGAGYTF
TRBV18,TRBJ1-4,CASSPSGYREKLFF
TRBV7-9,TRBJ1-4,CASSLAGTGGIGNEKLFF
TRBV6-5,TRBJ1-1,CATSDRGLSEAFF
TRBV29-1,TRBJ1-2,CSVEAENYGYTF
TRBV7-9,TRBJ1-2,CASSTRRGLGYTF
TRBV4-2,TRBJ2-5,CATAGGLAGWETQYF
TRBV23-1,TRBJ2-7,CASSDLTETYEQYF
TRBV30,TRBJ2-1,CAWTLWTSDEQFF
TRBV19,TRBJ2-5,CASRQQETQYF
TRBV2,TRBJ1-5,CASSRLNSNQPQHF
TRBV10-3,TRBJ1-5,CAISEAGDGNQPQHF
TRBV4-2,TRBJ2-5,CASSQVSGRSQETQYF
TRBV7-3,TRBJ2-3,CASSLIRGRGVTDTQYF
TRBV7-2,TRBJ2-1,CASSLEWVPGAERGRVF
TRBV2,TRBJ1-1,CASSEQSNTEAFF
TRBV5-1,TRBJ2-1,CASSLGAAYNEQFF
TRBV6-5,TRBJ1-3,CASRRDTSGNTIYF